A single sample gave rise to the 28 T cell receptor beta chains below, sequenced in a study of radiotherapy plus CTLA-4 blockade in lung cancer. Data came from immunoSEQ multiplex PCR; TCRdb stores just in-frame clones and leaves some out. Of about 95,000 clones listed, more than 75% were seen once; the top ten hold about 3.5%. The material was peripheral blood, obtained from a patient treated with radiotherapy plus ipilimumab. The source of these receptors is a human donor with non-small cell lung cancer who had a partial response to radiotherapy plus ipilimumab.

For the CDR3, the DNA is TGTGCCAGCAGCTTACAAGCGGCCGTGGGAGGGGAGCAGTTCTTC. This translates into CASSLQAAVGGEQFF. The chain couples TRBV7-3 to TRBJ2-1; TRBD2 aligns across 7 bases. The V segment lost 2 bases and the J segment 10 bases; nucleotides outside the gene matches: 11. Germline CDR1 reads SGHTA; CDR2 reads FQGTGA. The CDR3 sequence is 15 residues long.

This clone was seen only a few times. V gene TRBV11-1 combines with J gene TRBJ2-7, with no clear D. Germline V gene data show CDR1 as SGHAT and CDR2 as FQDESV (reference sequence). V gave up 1 base and J gave up 5 bases, with 15 bases separating them. CDR3 length equals 15 residues. The CDR3 DNA sequence: TGTGCCAGCAGCTTAGTAGCCGTAGAGACCAACGAGCAGTACTTC. Translation: CASSLVAVETNEQYF.

The genes are TRBV4-1 and TRBJ2-3, with D possibly being TRBD1 (6 bases). The CDR3 extends over 16 amino acids. Trimming removed 5 bases from V and 2 bases from J, with 17 bases in between. The germline V gene encodes CDR1 MGHRA and CDR2 YSYEKL. CDR3 in DNA: TGCGCCAGCAGCGTTAAAGGGGGACAATTCACAGATACGCAGTATTTT. Translation: CASSVKGGQFTDTQYF.

The chain couples TRBV6-6 to TRBJ1-4; TRBD1 matches at 9 bases. This CDR3 has 14 residues. CDR1 and CDR2 (germline): MNHNY, SVGAGI (reference sequence). J was trimmed by 6 bases and V by 5 bases; bases with no gene match: 4. CDR3 in DNA: TGTGCCAGCAGTACCGGGACAGGGTATGAAAAACTGTTTTTT. Translation: CASSTGTGYEKLFF.

The chain's CDR3 is CASSLDARAGKTDTQYF. CDR3 nucleotide sequence: TGCGCCAGCAGCTTGGATGCAAGGGCAGGGAAGACAGATACGCAGTATTTT. The chain combines TRBV5-1 with TRBJ2-3, with D perhaps TRBD1 (5 bases). V lost 0 bases to trimming and J lost 3 bases, with 17 bases between them. The CDR3 contains 17 residues. Germline CDR1 is SGHRS and CDR2 is YFSETQ. The full variable domain, its missing parts supplied by reference TRBV5-1 and TRBJ2-3, is KAGVTQTPRYLIKTRGQQVTLSCSPISGHRSVSWYQQTPGQGLQFLFEYFSETQRNKGNFPGRFSGRQFSNSRSEMNVSTLELGDSALYLCASSLDARAGKTDTQYFGPGTRLTVL.

The chain has TRBV28 and TRBJ1-1; D perhaps matches TRBD1 (5 bases). The germline V gene has CDR1 MDHEN and CDR2 SYDVKM. There are 14 residues in the CDR3. V lost 5 bases and J lost 8, with 18 bases in between. The CDR3 sequence is CASSHRRLKGEAFF. Written as DNA, the CDR3 is TGTGCCAGCAGTCACCGCCGGTTAAAGGGGGAAGCTTTCTTT.

The chain employs TRBV11-3 and TRBJ2-2; 9 nucleotides agree with TRBD2. This CDR3 spans 16 amino acids. Germline values: CDR1 SGHNT, CDR2 YENEEA. Trimming at V came to 2 bases and at J to 7 bases, leaving 8 bases not matched to a gene. The CDR3 spells CASSLRWREGGGELFF. For the CDR3, the DNA is TGTGCCAGCAGCTTAAGGTGGCGGGAGGGCGGCGGGGAGCTGTTTTTT.

V is TRBV11-1 and J is TRBJ2-1; 10 bases align to TRBD2. V lost 1 base, J lost 3 bases, and 9 bases stayed unmatched. Germline CDR1 reads SGHAT; CDR2 reads FQDESV (reference sequence). The CDR3 sequence is 18 residues long. CDR3 DNA: TGTGCCAGCAGCTTAGGCCCACCTAGCGGGAGTCGCTACAATGAGCAGTTCTTC. Encoded protein: CASSLGPPSGSRYNEQFF.

Points on this clone: The junction departs from the called germline gene at one end, perhaps through a read error. Other DNA sequences from this sample encode an identical CDR3 as well. The V and J genes are TRBV7-3 and TRBJ2-2; 7 nucleotides agree with TRBD2. The germline gives CDR1 SGHTA, CDR2 FQGTGA. This CDR3 has 16 residues. CDR3 DNA: TGCGCCAGCAGCTTAGGCAGCGGGACTAACACCGGGGAGCTGTTTTTT. This codes for CASSLGSGTNTGELFF.

This clone has a single count. The genes are TRBV10-3 and TRBJ1-6, with D possibly being TRBD1 (6 bases). The length of the CDR3 is 15 residues. Germline V lookup: CDR1 ENHRY, CDR2 SYGVKD. The ends were cut back, 2 bases at V and 9 bases at J, with 14 bases in the middle. CDR3 in amino acids: CAISEKSGVLSPLHF. The CDR3 region has the DNA TGTGCCATCAGTGAGAAGTCAGGGGTACTTTCACCCCTCCACTTT.

V and J are TRBV27 and TRBJ1-4; D remains unclear. The CDR3 has 14 residues. The V end lost 3 bases, the J end lost 0 bases, and 5 bases lay between the germline ends. Germline V gene lookup returns CDR1 MNHEY and CDR2 SMNVEV (reference sequence). CDR3 DNA: TGTGCCAGCAGTTTTACAGCAACTAATGAAAAACTGTTTTTT. Its protein is CASSFTATNEKLFF. The whole variable domain, remainder taken from reference TRBV27 and TRBJ1-4, is EAQVTQNPRYLITVTGKKLTVTCSQNMNHEYMSWYRQDPGLGLRQIYYSMNVEVTDKGDVPEGYKVSRKEKRNFPLILESPSPNQTSLYFCASSFTATNEKLFFGSGTQLSVL.

The CDR3 DNA reads TGCGCCAGCAAGGCCAGGGGTCCGGCAGATACGCAGTATTTT. Its translation: CASKARGPADTQYF. The chain carries TRBV5-1 and TRBJ2-3; TRBD1 is a possible D gene (6 bases). The germline CDR1 and CDR2 sequences are SGHRS and YFSETQ. The V gene lost 6 bases and the J gene lost 4 bases, with 15 bases spanning the gap. The CDR3 covers 14 residues.

V and J are TRBV18 and TRBJ2-5; 7 bases align to TRBD1. Trimming at V came to 4 bases and at J to 2 bases, leaving 7 bases not matched to a gene. CDR1 and CDR2 from the germline V gene are KGHSH and LQKENI. This CDR3 contains 15 residues. CDR3 amino acids: CASSLYPGQQETQYF. The DNA for the CDR3 is TGTGCCAGCTCACTTTATCCGGGACAGCAAGAGACCCAGTACTTC.

This chain links TRBV9 with TRBJ1-1, with D tentatively TRBD1 (5 bases). This CDR3 is built from 16 residues. The V end was cut by 4 bases, the J end by 0 bases, with 16 bases between. Germline assignment: CDR1 SGDLS and CDR2 YYNGEE. The DNA of the CDR3 is TGTGCCAGCAGCCCCGGGGGGGGGATCATGAACACTGAAGCTTTCTTT. Residues: CASSPGGGIMNTEAFF.

To note about this clone: At one end the junction does not follow the germline gene, possibly because of a read error. The rearrangement links TRBV27 to TRBJ2-2, with TRBD1 matching over 8 bases. The CDR3 is 14 residues long. The V gene's germline CDR1 is MNHEY and CDR2 SMNVEV (reference sequence). CDR3 residues: CASSGTGDTGGLFF. CDR3 sequence (DNA): TGTGCCAGCAGCGGGACAGGCGACACCGGGGGGCTGTTTTTT.

The chain carries TRBV7-6 and TRBJ2-6; 9 nucleotides line up with TRBD1. Germline lookup yields CDR1 SGHVS and CDR2 FNYEAQ. V trimming: 5 bases; J trimming: 3 bases; junction bases outside the gene matches: 8. This CDR3 spans 17 amino acids. The CDR3, as DNA: TGTGCCAGCAGCCTACAGGGGGCCCTAGGTGGGGCCAACGTCCTGACTTTC. It yields the protein CASSLQGALGGANVLTF.

This sequence joins TRBV19 and TRBJ2-5; 9 bases agree with TRBD1. The DNA matches TRBJ2-7 better at its end, which makes the J call doubtful. CDR3 length equals 14 residues. Per germline, CDR1 LNHDA and CDR2 SQIVND (reference sequence). CDR3 loop: CASSTWTGAHEQYF. DNA of the CDR3: TGTGCCAGTAGTACCTGGACAGGGGCCCACGAGCAGTACTTC.

The gene calls are TRBV19 and TRBJ2-3, with 14 bases lining up with TRBD2. CDR3 length equals 17 residues. Germline V gives CDR1 LNHDA, CDR2 SQIVND (reference sequence). V shed 5 bases and J 3 bases; nucleotides not matched to a gene: 7. The CDR3 region has the DNA TGTGCCAGTAGTTTCGGACTAGCGGGAGGAGGGACAGATACGCAGTATTTT. Protein product: CASSFGLAGGGTDTQYF.

The chain uses TRBV7-9 and TRBJ2-3; the D is unclear. CDR3 length: 16 residues. V gave up 0 bases and J gave up 0 bases, with 10 bases separating them. Germline CDR1 SEHNR, CDR2 FQNEAQ (reference sequence). CDR3 DNA: TGTGCCAGCAGCTTAGCGGAGTTTCCGAGCACAGATACGCAGTATTTT. It encodes CASSLAEFPSTDTQYF.

The rearrangement joins TRBV5-1 to TRBJ2-1; 12 bases fit TRBD2. V trimming: 3 bases; J trimming: 9 bases; junction bases outside the gene matches: 4. Germline CDR1 SGHRS, CDR2 YFSETQ. CDR3 length equals 14 residues. Here the CDR3 reads CASSSSGRATEQFF. The CDR3 DNA follows: TGCGCCAGCAGCTCTAGCGGGAGGGCCACTGAGCAGTTCTTC.

The chain couples TRBV30 to TRBJ2-7, with D uncertain. Germline assignment: CDR1 GTSNPN and CDR2 SVGIG (reference sequence). This CDR3 comprises 12 residues. V shed 0 bases and J shed 3 bases, with 6 bases lying between them. CDR3 nucleotides: TGTGCCTGGAGTGTAAACAGCTACGAGCAGTACTTC. This sequence encodes CAWSVNSYEQYF.

The CDR3 bases are TGTGCCAGCAGTCCCCCCGGGACACAGCGGAATGAGCAGTTCTTC. It specifies CASSPPGTQRNEQFF. The gene calls are TRBV6-5 and TRBJ2-1; possible D gene TRBD1, 6 bases. Germline loops: CDR1 MNHEY, CDR2 SVGAGI. The CDR3 spans 15 residues. Trimming cost V 5 bases and J 7 bases, with 18 bases left between them.

This chain links TRBV5-1 with TRBJ2-5; the match to TRBD1 covers 12 bases. CDR1 SGHRS and CDR2 YFSETQ come from the germline V gene. V shed 3 bases and J 5 bases; nucleotides not matched to a gene: 11. This CDR3 has 17 amino acids. The CDR3 coding sequence is TGCGCCAGCAGCTACGGGACAGGGGGCAGTATTTCGGAGACCCAGTACTTC. Translated: CASSYGTGGSISETQYF.

This sequence joins TRBV6-1 and TRBJ1-5, with D maybe TRBD1 (5 bases). The CDR3 sequence is 12 residues long. The V gene lost 2 bases and the J gene lost 10 bases, with 9 bases spanning the gap. Germline CDR1 is MNHNS and CDR2 is SASEGT. The CDR3 nucleotides read TGTGCCAGCAGTGAATTCGACAGCCCCCAGCATTTT. It translates to CASSEFDSPQHF.

The gene calls are TRBV10-1 and TRBJ2-1; TRBD1 agrees at 7 bases. This CDR3 is built from 14 residues. Losses at the gene ends were 2 bases for V and 3 bases for J; bases not matched to a gene: 1. The V gene's germline CDR1 is WNHNN and CDR2 SYGVQD (reference sequence). As DNA, the CDR3 is TGCGCCAGCAGTGAGGGACAGGTCTACAATGAGCAGTTCTTC. Translating it yields CASSEGQVYNEQFF.

The V gene is TRBV18, the J gene TRBJ1-1; 8 bases align to TRBD1. CDR3 length equals 16 residues. The germline gives CDR1 KGHSH, CDR2 LQKENI. Trimming at V came to 0 bases and at J to 5 bases, leaving 8 bases not matched to a gene. The CDR3 nucleotides are TGTGCCAGCTCACCACCGAGGCAGGGGGCTCGGACTGAAGCTTTCTTT. Translating it yields CASSPPRQGARTEAFF.

J is TRBJ2-6 and V is TRBV9; unclear D gene. Germline V gives CDR1 SGDLS, CDR2 YYNGEE. V was pared by 4 bases and J by 0 bases, with 11 bases between. The CDR3 sequence is 16 residues long. DNA for the CDR3: TGTGCCAGCAGCCCATCCGGCGGCTCTGGGGCCAACGTCCTGACTTTC. Translation gives CASSPSGGSGANVLTF.

The gene calls are TRBV6-5 and TRBJ2-3, with D perhaps matching TRBD2 (6 bases). The CDR3 has 14 amino acids. Germline-derived CDR1 and CDR2 are MNHEY and SVGAGI. V was cut by 4 bases and J by 7 bases, with 15 bases left in between. In nucleotides, the CDR3 is TGTGCCAGCAGTTTCCGGGGGTCCTCAAATACGCAGTATTTT. This translates into CASSFRGSSNTQYF.